This TCR beta chain was obtained from a study of blood T cell repertoires in COVID-19 (dated by TCRdb to 2018 to 2020). Turning to the overall study: Collaborator samples came from the United States, Italy and Spain and covered acute and convalescent phases of COVID-19. A freely available public database, intended as a resource for researchers studying the immune response to SARS-CoV-2, is where the repertoires were released. Samples were obtained from the ongoing ImmuneRACE study (first 160 participants) and from over 1,000 subjects provided by 6 global collaborators. Where available, HLA class I and class II types were obtained from metadata supplied by the sample provider rather than from assay-based typing. Nearly every sample came with metadata listing a de-identified subject ID, COVID-19 status, age in years and sex. The dataset comprised deeply sampled blood TCRbeta repertoires from subjects exposed to, actively infected with, or recovered from COVID-19. The prospective study material was composed of cDNA or gDNA derived from T cells, B-cell-depleted T cells, or PBMCs. Overall study results and their limits: The quantity of clinical and demographic metadata differed by source and by participant and was supplied without curation.

TCRbeta CDR3 regions were amplified from genomic DNA using the immunoSEQ Assay, a bias-controlled multiplex PCR. On the authors' methods: Within the assay, amplification of reference gene primers was used to estimate how many nucleated cells each sample contained. To quantify the absolute abundance of each unique TCRbeta CDR3 rearrangement, sequence reads were collapsed and filtered. For each sample, productive Simpson clonality was calculated as the square root of Simpson's diversity index over productive rearrangements. Sourced from immuneACCESS, this table was stored by TCRdb with only in-frame sequences that have V and J called. A share of the clones is absent; for the studies checked, an unresolved V gene accounts for under half, and the remainder has no known explanation. V, J and clone size reflect that table, while D and trimming were determined from the DNA. The sample yields about 77,000 clones; roughly 88% were counted once. The leading ten clones occupy around 7.3% of the sample.

Cut back by 5 bases and 3 bases, the V and J ends lie 13 bases apart. The CDR3 goes from the cysteine to the phenylalanine over 15 residues. Kept here is only the CDR3 DNA, which spans 45 bases and is read in frame from base 1. Via the germline V gene, CDR1 is SGHTA and CDR2 FQGNSA. Whole blood was collected in K2EDTA tubes by collaborating institutions according to the institutions' own protocols. Collaborator samples were shipped for TCRbeta analysis as frozen whole blood, isolated PBMCs, or DNA extracted from either sample type. On this clone: This clone's antigen is unknown. No much larger clone exists at a distance of one base, and base qualities are not known.

This sequence was found in a woman of 80 years or more with acute or convalescent COVID-19. Recombination linked TRBV7-2 to TRBJ2-2, and perhaps TRBD2 as D gene, on 6 matching bases. The sequencing sample was made of peripheral blood. The CDR3 is CASSPMGLDTGELFF. The DNA sequence is given as TGTGCCAGCAGCCCAATGGGACTTGACACCGGGGAGCTGTTTTTT.